The clone carrying this T cell receptor (beta chain) occurred a few times. This sample is part of a study of blood T cell repertoires in COVID-19. Study information: COVID-19 samples collected from the United States, Italy and Spain covered acute and convalescent phases. From T cells, B-cell-depleted T cells, or PBMCs came the material, which was cDNA or gDNA.

Original methodology: Reference gene primer amplification gave nucleated cell count estimates. TCRdb's copy holds only in-frame clones and misses some; the assay was immunoSEQ multiplex PCR. For V, J and clone size, that table is used; D and trimming come from the DNA. The sample contains about 220,000 clones, around 80% of which appear only once. This TCR was sampled from a man aged 30 to 45 with active or convalescent COVID-19. Sequencing was performed on peripheral blood.

The CDR3 region is CASSSPGETQYF. The CDR3 DNA sequence: TGTGCCAGCAGCTCCCCCGGAGAGACCCAGTACTTC. V is TRBV7-2 and J is TRBJ2-5, with D uncertain. Trimming shortened V by 4 bases and J by 4 bases, and 7 bases separated the two germline ends. The germline CDR1 and CDR2 sequences are SGHTA and FQGNSA. This CDR3 has 12 residues.